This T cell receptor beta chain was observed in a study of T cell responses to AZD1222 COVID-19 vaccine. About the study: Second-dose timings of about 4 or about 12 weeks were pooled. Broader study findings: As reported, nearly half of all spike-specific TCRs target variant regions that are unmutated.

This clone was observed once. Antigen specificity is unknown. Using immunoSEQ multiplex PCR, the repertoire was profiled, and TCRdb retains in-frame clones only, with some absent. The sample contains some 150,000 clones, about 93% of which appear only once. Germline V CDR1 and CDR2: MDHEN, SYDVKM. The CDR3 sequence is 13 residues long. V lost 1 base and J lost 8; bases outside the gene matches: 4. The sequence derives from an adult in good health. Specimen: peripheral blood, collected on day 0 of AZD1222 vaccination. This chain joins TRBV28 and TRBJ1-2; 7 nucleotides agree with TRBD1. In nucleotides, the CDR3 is TGTGCCAGCAGTTTATTCGAGGGGGCGGGCTACACCTTC. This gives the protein CASSLFEGAGYTF.